This T cell receptor beta chain was identified in a study of cytomegalovirus exposure and HLA in healthy donors. The study, taken as a whole, reports: By HLA locus, TCR association rates varied in a later analysis, with DRB1 showing the most and HLA-C the fewest. It was likely that a cluster of highly shared sequence variants was a sequencing artifact. In vitro confirmation showed three CMV-associated chains to be CMV antigen specific. Association with HLA alleles at 0.05 false discovery rate was found for 15,000 to 20,000 TCR beta sequences in a later analysis.

In regard to this clone: Its specificity is unknown.

V lost 4 bases to trimming and J lost 0 bases, with 4 bases between them. CDR1 and CDR2 from the germline V gene are MDHEN and SYDVKM. The CDR3 runs to 12 residues. This PCR relied on a set of 60 Vbeta primers and 13 Jbeta primers. The assay was immunoSEQ multiplex PCR, and TCRdb's table has in-frame clones only and misses some. Here the sample spans 75,000 to 80,000 clones, 60% to 85% being singletons. The source of this sequence is a man aged 40-50 years in good health and CMV-seronegative. This rearrangement joins TRBV28 to TRBJ2-7; D is unclear. Material: PBMCs. CDR3 loop: CASSSSSYEQYF. CDR3 nucleotide sequence: TGTGCCAGCAGTTCGAGCTCCTACGAGCAGTACTTC.